This TCR beta chain stems from a study of graft-versus-host responses after intestinal transplantation. Background on the study: Each of the recipients got a multivisceral, liver-intestinal, or isolated intestinal transplant. Study findings and constraints: Allografts from individuals with graft-donor T cell macrochimerism displayed high graft-versus-host to host-versus-graft clonal ratios. Recipient bone marrow held GvH clones, some seen earlier in ileum or blood.

This CDR3 comprises 13 residues. With 1 base removed from V and 7 bases from J, the gap between germline ends came to 8 bases. Germline values: CDR1 SEHNR, CDR2 FQNEAQ (reference sequence). Some clones are missing from TCRdb's copy, which holds only in-frame ones; the method was immunoSEQ multiplex PCR. The sample lists tens of thousands of clones, 85% to 95% occurring once. In the case of this clone: Antigen: not known.

Sequencing used unstimulated CD8+ T cells sorted from spleen or lymph node cells, obtained before intestinal transplant. J is TRBJ1-5 and V is TRBV7-9; no reliable D call. This TCR came from a human donor who received an intestinal transplant. CDR3 sequence reads: CASSLGSRQPQHF. Written as DNA, the CDR3 is TGTGCCAGCAGCTTAGGTAGTCGCCAGCCCCAGCATTTT.